A selection of T cell receptor beta chains follows, all from one sample in a study of OX40 agonist ivuxolimab in advanced cancers. Assay: immunoSEQ multiplex PCR; the TCRdb copy retains only in-frame clones and omits some. The sample consists of 60,000 to 65,000 clones, around 84% of them appearing once. Sequencing used CD4+ or CD8+ T cells sorted from blood, obtained in a trial of the OX40 agonist ivuxolimab. These receptors came from an adult with an advanced solid tumor such as melanoma, head and neck, liver or kidney cancer. CDR3s include the opening cysteine and the closing phenylalanine or tryptophan. Each record gives: D gene, J gene, clone size, V gene, CDR3 protein, CDR3 DNA. The D gene is left open where the match is weak. Size is stated for part of the rows, as once, few or many counts, or as a class when the clone is expanded.

TRBD2 TRBJ2-7 . TRBV28 CASSLAGDTYEQYF TGTGCCAGCAGCCTAGCGGGAGATACCTACGAGCAGTACTTC
TRBD1 TRBJ2-3 . TRBV2 CASIRDRGTDTQYF TGTGCCAGCATCCGGGACAGGGGTACAGATACGCAGTATTTT
. TRBJ2-1 once TRBV10-1 CASSESTGSIEQFF TGCGCCAGCAGTGAGTCTACCGGGAGTATCGAGCAGTTCTTC
TRBD1 TRBJ2-1 . TRBV29-1 CSTSGQVINEQFF TGCAGTACCTCCGGACAGGTGATCAATGAGCAGTTCTTC
. TRBJ2-5 . TRBV20-1 CSAYSETQYF TGCAGTGCGTATTCGGAGACCCAGTACTTC
TRBD1 TRBJ1-2 . TRBV19 CASSPLTGESGYTF TGTGCCAGTAGTCCCTTGACAGGGGAGAGTGGCTACACCTTC
. TRBJ2-1 . TRBV28 CASSFRETSYNEQFF TGTGCCAGCAGTTTTAGGGAGACGTCGTACAATGAGCAGTTCTTC
. TRBJ2-1 . TRBV10-1 CASSKRQSYNEQFF TGCGCCAGCAGCAAGCGGCAATCCTACAATGAGCAGTTCTTC
TRBD1 TRBJ2-2 . TRBV6-5 CASSYAAGGEHGELFF TGTGCCAGCAGTTACGCTGCAGGGGGCGAGCACGGGGAGCTGTTTTTT
. TRBJ2-3 . TRBV5-4 CASSLSSSTDTQYF TGTGCCAGCAGCTTGAGCTCTAGCACAGATACGCAGTATTTT
. TRBJ2-7 . TRBV10-2 CATRQGLYYEQYF TGCGCCACCCGCCAGGGACTTTACTACGAGCAGTACTTC
TRBD2 TRBJ2-1 . TRBV10-3 CAIREHYAGGPNEQFF TGTGCCATCAGGGAGCACTACGCGGGGGGACCAAATGAGCAGTTCTTC
TRBD2 TRBJ2-3 once TRBV4-2 CASSQRTPLAGGSTDTQYF TGTGCCAGCAGCCAAAGGACCCCTCTAGCGGGGGGGAGCACAGATACGCAGTATTTT
TRBD2 TRBJ2-1 . TRBV28 CASRSHTAGLAGSGEQFF TGTGCCAGCAGATCTCATACCGCGGGACTAGCGGGATCCGGAGAGCAGTTCTTC
TRBD1 TRBJ1-1 . TRBV6-6 CASSLGQGGIGF TGTGCCAGCAGTTTAGGACAGGGGGGAATTGGGTTT
. TRBJ2-3 few TRBV7-6 CASSSGGSSTDTQYF TGTGCCAGCAGCTCGGGCGGGTCCAGCACAGATACGCAGTATTTT
. TRBJ2-7 . TRBV2 CASRATAHYEQYF TGTGCCAGCAGGGCTACAGCCCACTACGAGCAGTACTTC
TRBD2 TRBJ2-7 . TRBV2 CASCKGTSVYEQYF TGTGCCAGCTGCAAGGGGACTAGCGTCTACGAGCAGTACTTC
TRBD1 TRBJ2-3 . TRBV28 CASNGSGKPGQRTDTQYF TGTGCCAGCAATGGATCCGGAAAACCGGGACAGCGCACAGATACGCAGTATTTT
. TRBJ2-1 . TRBV2 CASSEAHEQFF TGTGCCAGCAGTGAAGCACATGAGCAGTTCTTC
TRBD2 TRBJ2-7 . TRBV9 CASSVASGGYEQYF TGTGCCAGCAGCGTAGCTTCGGGGGGTTACGAGCAGTACTTC
TRBD1 TRBJ1-2 . TRBV7-8 CASSLVPGQGYGYTF TGTGCCAGCAGCTTAGTTCCGGGACAGGGATATGGCTACACCTTC
TRBD1 TRBJ2-5 . TRBV10-2 CASSDRGGVQETQYF TGCGCCAGCAGCGACAGGGGGGGAGTCCAAGAGACTCAGTACTTC
. TRBJ2-3 . TRBV19 CASSVKDTQYF TGTGCCAGTAGTGTGAAAGATACGCAGTATTTT
TRBD2 TRBJ2-5 . TRBV11-2 CASSLWSGQGGETQYF TGTGCCAGCAGCTTATGGTCTGGGCAGGGAGGGGAGACCCAGTACTTC
. TRBJ2-5 . TRBV15 CATSRLLGGGGQETQYF TGTGCCACCAGCAGACTATTGGGTGGGGGTGGCCAAGAGACCCAGTACTTC
TRBD1 TRBJ1-6 . TRBV5-4 CASSLPQGAGNSPLHF TGTGCCAGCAGCTTGCCGCAGGGGGCAGGTAATTCACCCCTCCACTTT
. TRBJ2-3 . TRBV6-1 CASLNGAGADTQYF TGTGCCAGCCTGAACGGGGCCGGGGCAGATACGCAGTATTTT
. TRBJ2-5 . TRBV4-1 CASSQRETQETQYF TGCGCCAGCAGCCAAAGGGAGACACAAGAGACCCAGTACTTC
TRBD2 TRBJ2-7 . TRBV9 CASSVGGGSPYEQYF TGTGCCAGCAGCGTAGGGGGGGGTTCACCCTACGAGCAGTACTTC
. TRBJ1-6 . TRBV2 CASSKNRDLNSPLHF TGTGCCAGCAGCAAAAACCGGGACCTTAATTCACCCCTCCACTTT
. TRBJ2-7 . TRBV6-5 CASRTPGLYEQYF TGTGCCAGCAGGACCCCGGGCCTTTACGAGCAGTACTTC
TRBD1 TRBJ2-7 . TRBV5-4 CASSLFGTAAYEQYF TGTGCCAGCAGCTTGTTCGGGACAGCCGCCTACGAGCAGTACTTC
. TRBJ2-5 . TRBV7-2 CASSLWGETQYF TGTGCCAGCAGCTTGTGGGGAGAGACCCAGTACTTC
. TRBJ2-1 . TRBV18 CASSPTGRNLGVYNEQFF TGTGCCAGCTCACCGACAGGGAGGAACCTCGGGGTTTACAATGAGCAGTTCTTC
. TRBJ2-2 . TRBV10-1 CASRENTGELFF TGCGCCAGCCGGGAAAACACCGGGGAGCTGTTTTTT
. TRBJ2-5 . TRBV29-1 CSADPKETQYF TGCAGCGCTGACCCGAAGGAGACCCAGTACTTC
. TRBJ2-1 . TRBV5-1 CASSRGDSSYNEQFF TGCGCCAGCTCTCGAGGGGATAGCTCCTACAATGAGCAGTTCTTC
. TRBJ2-7 . TRBV7-9 CASSQQGWEQYF TGTGCCAGCAGCCAACAGGGCTGGGAGCAGTACTTC
TRBD1 TRBJ2-6 . TRBV30 CAWSVHKGQGILLTF TGTGCCTGGAGTGTACATAAGGGACAGGGTATCTTGCTGACTTTC
TRBD1 TRBJ1-5 . TRBV7-9 CASSLGQGDQPQHF TGTGCCAGCAGCCTCGGACAGGGAGATCAGCCCCAGCATTTT
TRBD1 TRBJ2-1 . TRBV9 CASSVAARGSSYNEQFF TGTGCCAGCAGCGTAGCGGCCAGGGGGAGCTCCTACAATGAGCAGTTCTTC
TRBD1 TRBJ1-2 . TRBV7-2 CASTLDRAFGYGYTF TGTGCCAGCACCCTGGACAGGGCGTTTGGGTATGGCTACACCTTC
. TRBJ2-1 . TRBV2 CASRWQGPQGEQFF TGTGCCAGTAGATGGCAGGGTCCCCAGGGTGAGCAGTTCTTC
. TRBJ1-5 . TRBV18 CASSPEVYSNQPQHF TGTGCCAGCTCACCAGAGGTTTATAGCAATCAGCCCCAGCATTTT
TRBD2 TRBJ2-7 once TRBV6-5 CASSYSGGSYEQYF TGTGCCAGCAGTTACTCGGGCGGGAGCTACGAGCAGTACTTC
. TRBJ2-7 . TRBV4-2 CASSQGPPLEQYF TGTGCCAGCAGCCAAGGACCCCCCTTGGAGCAGTACTTC
. TRBJ1-2 . TRBV28 CASSLKFRQGNGYTF TGTGCCAGCAGTTTAAAGTTCAGGCAGGGAAATGGCTACACCTTC
TRBD2 TRBJ2-7 . TRBV10-2 CASSGTRDHEQYF TGCGCCAGCAGCGGGACTAGGGACCACGAGCAGTACTTC
TRBD1 TRBJ2-5 . TRBV29-1 CSVEPDRGRQETQYF TGCAGCGTTGAACCGGACAGGGGGCGGCAAGAGACCCAGTACTTC
. TRBJ2-2 . TRBV7-3 CASSSSFPGELFF TGTGCCAGCAGCTCTAGTTTCCCCGGGGAGCTGTTTTTT
. TRBJ1-5 . TRBV5-4 CASSLDGQGSNQPQHF TGTGCCAGCAGCTTGGACGGTCAGGGGAGCAATCAGCCCCAGCATTTT
. TRBJ2-5 . TRBV5-1 CASRGGETTQGTQYF TGCGCCAGCAGAGGGGGGGAGACCACCCAAGGGACCCAGTACTTC
. TRBJ2-7 . TRBV7-6 CASSRYDRSYEQYF TGTGCCAGCAGCCGATACGACAGATCCTACGAGCAGTACTTC
. TRBJ2-2 . TRBV7-2 CASSSGTRSTGELFF TGTGCCAGCAGCAGCGGGACAAGGAGCACCGGGGAGCTGTTTTTT